The 3 T cell receptor beta chains below were found in one sample sequenced in a study of blood T cell repertoires in COVID-19. Profiling relied on immunoSEQ multiplex PCR, and the TCRdb table lists in-frame clones only, not all of them. The sample has 150,000 to 200,000 clones, roughly 86% seen once; the top ten hold under 3.5%. The material sequenced was peripheral blood. Receptor source: a woman older than 75 with COVID-19, enrolled during active disease.

V gene TRBV7-3 combines with J gene TRBJ2-7; perhaps TRBD2 as D (6 bases). In germline, CDR1 is SGHTA, CDR2 FQGTGA. This CDR3 spans 14 amino acids. V lost 5 bases, J lost 3 bases, and 14 bases lay in between. CDR3 sequence: CASSAKAGFYEQYF. The CDR3 DNA reads TGTGCCAGCAGCGCCAAGGCGGGATTCTACGAGCAGTACTTC.

J is TRBJ2-3 and V is TRBV11-3; D may be TRBD2 (6 bases). This CDR3 is built from 15 residues. Germline CDR1 and CDR2: SGHNT and YENEEA. V was clipped by 5 bases and J by 0 bases, with 12 bases between them. In DNA form, the CDR3 reads TGTGCCAGCAGCCTCCTGGGGGGTAGCACAGATACGCAGTATTTT. Residues: CASSLLGGSTDTQYF.

J is TRBJ2-5 and V is TRBV30; a possible D gene is TRBD1 (6 bases). The germline V gene has CDR1 GTSNPN and CDR2 SVGIG (reference sequence). V was clipped by 5 bases and J by 5 bases, with 12 bases between them. The CDR3 length is 12 residues. For the CDR3, the DNA is TGTGCCTGGTCTAGGGGGTCGGAGACCCAGTACTTC. It codes for CAWSRGSETQYF. The whole variable domain, remainder taken from reference TRBV30 and TRBJ2-5, is SQTIHQWPATLVQPVGSPLSLECTVEGTSNPNLYWYRQAAGRGLQLLFYSVGIGQISSEVPQNLSASRPQDRQFILSSKKLLLSDSGFYLCAWSRGSETQYFGPGTRLLVL.